The present entry profiles one TCR beta chain with its context. Only in-frame clones appear in the TCRdb table, and some are missing; sequencing was by immunoSEQ multiplex PCR. The sample carries some 300,000 clones, 88% recorded once. The sample is drawn from a study of blood T cell repertoires in COVID-19. About the research overall: PBMCs, B-cell-depleted T cells, or T cells were the source of the cDNA or gDNA that made up the material.

Trimming removed 10 bases from V and 3 bases from J, with 15 bases in between. Germline V CDR1 and CDR2: SGHVS, FNYEAQ. CDR3 length equals 13 residues. Participants, about 18 to 90 years old, spanned 25 or so US areas. Cohort allocation depended upon clinical history that participants reported. The receptor was isolated from a woman aged 55-69 years in a cohort exposed to, infected with or recovered from COVID-19 (not recorded which). The chain uses TRBV7-6 and TRBJ2-5; D is possibly TRBD2 (7 bases). What was sequenced was PBMCs or T cells enriched from blood (not recorded which). CDR3 region: CATRGAGEETQYF. The DNA of the CDR3 is TGTGCCACCCGGGGGGCAGGGGAAGAGACCCAGTACTTC.